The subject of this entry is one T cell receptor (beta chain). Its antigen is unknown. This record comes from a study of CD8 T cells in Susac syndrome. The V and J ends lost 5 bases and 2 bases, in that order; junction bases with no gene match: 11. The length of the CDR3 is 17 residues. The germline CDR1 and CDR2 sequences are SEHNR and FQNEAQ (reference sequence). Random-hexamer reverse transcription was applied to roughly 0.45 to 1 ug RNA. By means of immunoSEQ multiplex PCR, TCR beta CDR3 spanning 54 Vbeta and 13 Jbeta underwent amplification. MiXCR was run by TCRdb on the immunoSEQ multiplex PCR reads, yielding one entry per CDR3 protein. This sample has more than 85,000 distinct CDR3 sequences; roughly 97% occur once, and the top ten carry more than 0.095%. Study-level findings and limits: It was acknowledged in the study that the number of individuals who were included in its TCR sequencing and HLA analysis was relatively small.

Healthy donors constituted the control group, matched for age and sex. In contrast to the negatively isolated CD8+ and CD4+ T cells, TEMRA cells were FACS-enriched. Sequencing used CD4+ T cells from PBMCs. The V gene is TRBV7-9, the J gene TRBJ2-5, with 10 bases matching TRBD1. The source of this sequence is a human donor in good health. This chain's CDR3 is CASSPLGTGARQETQYF. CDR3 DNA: TGTGCCAGCAGCCCCCTGGGGACAGGGGCACGTCAAGAGACCCAGTACTTC.